The 28 T cell receptor beta chains below come from one sample, sequenced in a study of T cell repertoires in ileal Crohn's disease. Method: immunoSEQ multiplex PCR; TCRdb's copy keeps in-frame clones and lacks some. This sample has thousands of clones, with 79% found just once. The specimen sequenced was ileal tissue. All receptors derive from an adult with Crohn's disease.

The chain joins TRBV5-1 to TRBJ2-2; D is perhaps TRBD1 (5 bases). CDR3 length: 13 residues. Germline V gives CDR1 SGHRS, CDR2 YFSETQ. With 9 bases removed from V and 4 bases from J, the gap between germline ends came to 13 bases. The CDR3 loop reads CATKKGPTGELFF. The CDR3 region has the DNA TGCGCCACTAAGAAGGGGCCCACCGGGGAGCTGTTTTTT.

V usage is TRBV19 and J usage is TRBJ1-5, with 7 bases lining up with TRBD1. CDR1 is LNHDA and CDR2 is SQIVND in the germline V gene (reference sequence). CDR3 length: 13 residues. V was pared by 8 bases and J by 3 bases, with 4 bases of the junction left unmatched. This CDR3 reads CASGTAANQPQHF. The CDR3 nucleotides read TGTGCCAGTGGGACAGCCGCCAATCAGCCCCAGCATTTT.

The V call is TRBV19, the J call TRBJ1-2; D possibly corresponds to TRBD1 (6 bases). This CDR3 has 13 residues. Germline V lookup: CDR1 LNHDA, CDR2 SQIVND (reference sequence). V dropped 5 bases and J dropped 5 bases, with 12 bases sitting between them. CDR3 amino acids: CASSVSGTYGYTF. The CDR3 DNA sequence: TGTGCCAGTAGTGTCTCCGGGACATATGGCTACACCTTC.

This clone has a handful of counts. This sample also contains other DNA sequences that code for the same CDR3. The chain has TRBV11-3 and TRBJ2-7, with D maybe TRBD1 (5 bases). Trimming cost V 5 bases and J 2 bases, with 10 bases left between them. The CDR3 spans 13 residues. Germline assignment: CDR1 SGHNT and CDR2 YENEEA. As DNA, the CDR3 is TGTGCCAGCAGCCGAGGCAGGGCCTACGAGCAGTACTTC. Translated, it gives CASSRGRAYEQYF.

This chain connects TRBV5-1 to TRBJ1-1, with a possible D match to TRBD1 (5 bases). The CDR3 consists of 17 residues. CDR1 is SGHRS and CDR2 is YFSETQ in the germline V gene. Trimming stripped 4 bases from V and 7 bases from J, with 26 bases between. The CDR3 sequence: CASSKFLQAASGDEAFF. The CDR3 nucleotides are TGCGCCAGCAGCAAATTCCTACAGGCGGCTTCTGGGGATGAAGCTTTCTTT.

The J gene is TRBJ2-3, the V gene TRBV30; 12 bases align to TRBD1. The CDR3 is 14 amino acids. In germline, CDR1 is GTSNPN, CDR2 SVGIG (reference sequence). Trimming cost V 7 bases and J 7 bases; bases outside gene matches: 9. CDR3 DNA sequence: TGTGCCTTGACCGGGACAGGGGGCGTAAATACGCAGTATTTT. Amino acids: CALTGTGGVNTQYF.

V is TRBV2 and J is TRBJ1-5, with 9 bases fitting TRBD1. The CDR3 runs to 16 residues. The ends lost 6 bases at V and 5 bases at J; junction bases unmatched: 11. The germline gives CDR1 SNHLY, CDR2 FYNNEI. The CDR3 spells CASSPPGQGRDQPQHF. CDR3 DNA: TGTGCCAGCAGCCCCCCCGGACAGGGGAGGGATCAGCCCCAGCATTTT.

The CDR3 loop reads CASRAARGQNQPQHF. CDR3 DNA: TGTGCCAGCCGTGCCGCCCGCGGACAGAATCAGCCCCAGCATTTT. J is TRBJ1-5 and V is TRBV28; tentative D call: TRBD1 (6 bases). V was pared by 8 bases and J by 4 bases, with 18 bases between. This CDR3 has 15 residues. Germline assignment: CDR1 MDHEN and CDR2 SYDVKM. Variable domain in full (rest from reference TRBV28 and TRBJ1-5): DVKVTQSSRYLVKRTGEKVFLECVQDMDHENMFWYRQDPGLGLRLIYFSYDVKMKEKGDIPEGYSVSREKKERFSLILESASTNQTSMYLCASRAARGQNQPQHFGDGTRLSIL.

V and J are TRBV19 and TRBJ1-1; the match to TRBD1 covers 7 bases. The germline V gene has CDR1 LNHDA and CDR2 SQIVND (reference sequence). The CDR3 runs to 17 residues. V was clipped by 5 bases and J by 4 bases; unmatched bases: 16. CDR3 residues: CASSPRQGLSWGTEAFF. As DNA, the CDR3 is TGTGCCAGTAGTCCACGACAGGGACTTTCGTGGGGCACTGAAGCTTTCTTT.

Remarks on this clone: Additional DNA sequences in this sample encode the identical CDR3. V gene TRBV11-3 combines with J gene TRBJ2-7, with no clear D. This CDR3 region has 13 residues. Trimming stripped 5 bases from V and 2 bases from J, with 10 bases between. Germline loops: CDR1 SGHNT, CDR2 YENEEA. The CDR3 nucleotides read TGTGCCAGCAGCCGAGGCAGAGCCTACGAGCAGTACTTC. Translating gives CASSRGRAYEQYF.

The DNA for the CDR3 is TGTGCCAGCGGGGGGTCCGGGCGGGACTATGGCTACACCTTC. As protein: CASGGSGRDYGYTF. The chain has TRBV9 and TRBJ1-2; D is perhaps TRBD1 (5 bases). The CDR3 spans 14 residues. Trimming removed 7 bases at V and 3 bases at J, with 16 bases between. The germline gives CDR1 SGDLS, CDR2 YYNGEE.

The CDR3 sequence is CSVEQGRDQPQHF. The CDR3 bases are TGCAGCGTTGAACAGGGGAGAGATCAGCCCCAGCATTTT. The chain carries TRBV29-1 and TRBJ1-5; D is perhaps TRBD1 (6 bases). This CDR3 is 13 amino acids long. The V gene lost 2 bases and the J gene lost 5 bases, with 10 bases spanning the gap. CDR1 is SQVTM and CDR2 is ANQGSEA in the germline V gene.

V usage is TRBV7-9 and J usage is TRBJ1-2; D is perhaps TRBD1 (5 bases). CDR3 length: 16 amino acids. Germline values: CDR1 SEHNR, CDR2 FQNEAQ (reference sequence). Trimming left V 5 bases short and J 6 bases short, with 22 bases between. This CDR3 is CASSDQRRALSDGYTF. The CDR3 bases are TGTGCCAGCAGCGATCAACGCAGGGCATTGAGTGATGGCTACACCTTC. Looking up the rest from reference TRBV7-9 and TRBJ1-2 gives the full variable domain: DTGVSQNPRHKITKRGQNVTFRCDPISEHNRLYWYRQTLGQGPEFLTYFQNEAQLEKSRLLSDRFSAERPKGSFSTLEIQRTEQGDSAMYLCASSDQRRALSDGYTFGSGTRLTVV.

In its sample, this clone was seen a few times. CDR3 residues: CASSEVIQAGELFF. The CDR3 DNA reads TGTGCCAGCAGTGAAGTTATTCAGGCCGGGGAGCTGTTTTTT. This sequence joins TRBV6-1 and TRBJ2-2; D not certain. Germline-derived CDR1 and CDR2 are MNHNS and SASEGT. The CDR3 covers 14 residues. The germline V and J ends were trimmed by 1 base and 6 bases, with 9 bases remaining between them.

The rearrangement joins TRBV19 to TRBJ1-2, with a tentative D call TRBD1 (6 bases). V was clipped by 5 bases and J by 5 bases, with 9 bases between them. Germline CDR1 and CDR2: LNHDA and SQIVND (reference sequence). The CDR3 is 12 amino acids. The DNA of the CDR3 is TGTGCCAGTAGTCCCCAGGGGTATGGCTACACCTTC. This sequence encodes CASSPQGYGYTF. The variable domain in full, with the rest retrieved from reference TRBV19 and TRBJ1-2, is DGGITQSPKYLFRKEGQNVTLSCEQNLNHDAMYWYRQDPGQGLRLIYYSQIVNDFQKGDIAEGYSVSREKKESFPLTVTSAQKNPTAFYLCASSPQGYGYTFGSGTRLTVV.

The chain employs TRBV27 and TRBJ2-3; 9 bases agree with TRBD1. CDR3 length: 14 residues. Unmatched junction bases numbered 6, after V lost 8 bases and J lost 3 bases. Germline values: CDR1 MNHEY, CDR2 SMNVEV (reference sequence). CDR3 region: CASVRDRATDTQYF. CDR3 coding DNA: TGTGCCAGCGTCCGGGACAGGGCAACAGATACGCAGTATTTT.

Only one count was recorded for this clone. The CDR3 protein is CASSLVRAFDTEAFF. CDR3 sequence (DNA): TGTGCCAGCAGCTTAGTCAGGGCCTTCGACACTGAAGCTTTCTTT. The chain employs TRBV7-9 and TRBJ1-1, with a possible D match to TRBD1 (5 bases). The CDR3 covers 15 residues. Looked up from germline, CDR1 is SEHNR and CDR2 is FQNEAQ (reference sequence). The V end lost 1 base, the J end lost 3 bases, and 12 bases lay between the germline ends. Combining the CDR3 with reference TRBV7-9 and TRBJ1-1 gives the whole variable domain DTGVSQNPRHKITKRGQNVTFRCDPISEHNRLYWYRQTLGQGPEFLTYFQNEAQLEKSRLLSDRFSAERPKGSFSTLEIQRTEQGDSAMYLCASSLVRAFDTEAFFGQGTRLTVV.

V gene TRBV30 combines with J gene TRBJ2-5; tentative D call: TRBD2 (6 bases). Germline assignment: CDR1 GTSNPN and CDR2 SVGIG (reference sequence). The germline V and J ends were trimmed by 3 bases and 3 bases, with 14 bases remaining between them. This CDR3 comprises 14 residues. The CDR3: CAWRLGGPEETQYF. CDR3 bases: TGTGCCTGGAGATTAGGAGGGCCGGAAGAGACCCAGTACTTC.

The sample holds a few counts of this clone. The J gene is TRBJ2-1, the V gene TRBV5-1; 8 bases are shared with TRBD1. This CDR3 comprises 18 residues. With V trimmed by 0 bases and J by 0 bases, 8 bases remained unmatched. Per germline, CDR1 SGHRS and CDR2 YFSETQ. The CDR3 DNA follows: TGCGCCAGCAGCTTGGCCAGGGGGCGGGCGAGCTCCTACAATGAGCAGTTCTTC. It specifies CASSLARGRASSYNEQFF.

V usage is TRBV27 and J usage is TRBJ1-3; a possible D gene is TRBD1 (6 bases). The V end was cut by 4 bases, the J end by 4 bases, with 8 bases between. There are 13 residues in the CDR3. From germline, CDR1 is MNHEY and CDR2 SMNVEV (reference sequence). Written as DNA, the CDR3 is TGTGCCAGCAGTTATACAGGGGGAAACACCATATATTTT. Residues: CASSYTGGNTIYF.

This clone has only a few counts. The J gene is TRBJ1-1, the V gene TRBV5-6; D might be TRBD1 (6 bases). Deletions cut 4 bases from V and 3 bases from J, with 7 bases between. This CDR3 is built from 12 residues. In germline, CDR1 is SGHDT, CDR2 YYEEEE. CDR3 residues: CASSRQDTEAFF. CDR3 coding DNA: TGTGCCAGCAGCCGACAGGACACTGAAGCTTTCTTT.

The gene calls are TRBV6-5 and TRBJ1-1; weak D call: TRBD1 (5 bases). The CDR3 is made up of 11 amino acids. The germline V and J ends were trimmed by 8 bases and 6 bases, with 10 bases remaining between them. Germline CDR1 and CDR2: MNHEY and SVGAGI. CDR3 in amino acids: CASGWGPEAFF. The CDR3 DNA is TGTGCCAGCGGGTGGGGCCCTGAAGCTTTCTTT.

The rearrangement uses TRBV18 and TRBJ1-4; a weak D match, TRBD1 (5 bases). This CDR3 contains 16 residues. The germline V gene encodes CDR1 KGHSH and CDR2 LQKENI. Trimming took off 6 bases at V and 10 bases at J, with 24 bases between the two ends. This CDR3 reads CASSPSKGARVGKLFF. CDR3 in DNA: TGTGCCAGCTCCCCCTCAAAAGGGGCACGGGTTGGAAAACTGTTTTTT.

The rearrangement uses TRBV5-4 and TRBJ1-2; D perhaps matches TRBD1 (5 bases). The V and J ends lost 1 base and 7 bases respectively, with 11 bases between them. CDR1 and CDR2 from the germline V gene are SGHNT and YYREEE (reference sequence). There are 13 residues in the CDR3. CDR3 coding DNA: TGTGCCAGCAGCTTGCAGGGAATGCGTGGCTACACCTTC. This codes for CASSLQGMRGYTF.

The chain is built from TRBV7-9 and TRBJ2-1; 9 bases align to TRBD1. Per germline, CDR1 SEHNR and CDR2 FQNEAQ (reference sequence). CDR3 length: 14 amino acids. V was clipped by 1 base and J by 8 bases; unmatched bases: 3. The CDR3 nucleotides read TGTGCCAGCAGCTTAGGAAGGGACAGGGATGAGCAGTTCTTC. It specifies CASSLGRDRDEQFF.

The J gene is TRBJ2-3, the V gene TRBV5-1; no reliable D call. The germline gives CDR1 SGHRS, CDR2 YFSETQ. The CDR3 sequence is 14 residues long. V dropped 0 bases and J dropped 10 bases, with 15 bases sitting between them. The CDR3 protein is CASSLGVQDRAQYF. In nucleotides, the CDR3 is TGCGCCAGCAGCTTGGGGGTTCAGGATCGTGCGCAGTATTTT.

This chain links TRBV19 with TRBJ2-3, with D perhaps TRBD2 (6 bases). The CDR3 runs 16 residues. Between the trimmed V and J ends, which lost 6 bases and 2 bases, there was a span of 18 bases. CDR1 and CDR2 (germline): LNHDA, SQIVND (reference sequence). CDR3: CASSPRREPPTDTQYF. In DNA, the CDR3 is TGTGCCAGTAGCCCGCGTCGGGAGCCACCCACAGATACGCAGTATTTT.

This chain connects TRBV5-1 to TRBJ1-1, with TRBD1 as a possible D gene (6 bases). The CDR3 has 15 residues. The ends were cut back, 4 bases at V and 2 bases at J, with 15 bases in the middle. The germline V gene encodes CDR1 SGHRS and CDR2 YFSETQ. CDR3 sequence reads: CASSTKGVANTEAFF. The CDR3 coding sequence is TGCGCCAGCAGCACCAAGGGGGTCGCCAACACTGAAGCTTTCTTT.